This entry lists 5 T cell receptor beta chains sequenced from one sample in a study of CD8+CD57+ T cells in acquired aplastic anemia. The template used for profiling TCR beta VDJ and CDR3 was genomic DNA. TCRdb processed the reads anew with MiXCR; each CDR3 protein has one entry. The sample contains 80,000 or so distinct CDR3 sequences, about 45% of which appear only once. Sequencing used sorted CD4+, CD8+, or CD8+CD57+ T cells (not recorded which) from PBMCs. Receptors originate from a human donor in good health, serving as a control.

This clonotype was picked up one time. CDR3 protein: CASSRDSGADTQYF. The DNA of the CDR3 is TGCGCCAGCAGCCGGGACAGCGGAGCAGATACGCAGTATTTT. The chain links TRBV10-1 to TRBJ2-3; TRBD1 aligns across 7 bases. Germline values: CDR1 WNHNN, CDR2 SYGVQD (reference sequence). Trimming took 6 bases from V and 4 from J; bases not matched to a gene: 7. This CDR3 is built from 14 residues.

The V call is TRBV24-1, the J call TRBJ1-5; TRBD1 is a possible D gene (6 bases). This CDR3 spans 15 amino acids. Trimming took 4 bases from V and 7 from J, leaving 16 bases between them. Germline V gene data show CDR1 as KGHDR and CDR2 as SFDVKD. DNA of the CDR3: TGTGCCACCAGTGACCCCTTGGAGGGACAACAGCCCCAGCATTTT. This gives the protein CATSDPLEGQQPQHF.

This clonotype has ten or more counts. The chain combines TRBV25-1 with TRBJ2-3, with D possibly called TRBD1 or TRBD2 (5 bases each). This CDR3 is built from 17 residues. Trimming pared 6 bases from V and 4 bases from J, leaving 23 bases between. CDR1 and CDR2 (germline): MGHDK, SYGVNS. The CDR3 here is CASSQGWGSGTADTQYF. The CDR3 nucleotides read TGTGCCAGCAGCCAAGGATGGGGGTCAGGGACGGCAGATACGCAGTATTTT.

Only a few counts were recorded for this clonotype. The chain joins TRBV5-6 to TRBJ2-7; TRBD1 or TRBD2 may be the D gene (5 bases each). Trimming cost V 3 bases and J 9 bases, with 13 bases left between them. The CDR3 covers 12 residues. Germline V gives CDR1 SGHDT, CDR2 YYEEEE. The CDR3 region is CASSWSGDGQYF. The CDR3 nucleotides read TGTGCCAGCAGCTGGTCCGGGGACGGGCAGTACTTC.

About this clonotype: Because the CDR3's place on the DNA is in doubt, the DNA is left out and the CDR3 is given as listed by TCRdb. This sequence joins TRBV12-3 or TRBV12-4 and TRBJ2-1; the table assigns TRBD1, which was not confirmed against the DNA. The CDR3 sequence runs 17 residues, both termini included. This CDR3 reads CASSSPLCASSNNEQFF.